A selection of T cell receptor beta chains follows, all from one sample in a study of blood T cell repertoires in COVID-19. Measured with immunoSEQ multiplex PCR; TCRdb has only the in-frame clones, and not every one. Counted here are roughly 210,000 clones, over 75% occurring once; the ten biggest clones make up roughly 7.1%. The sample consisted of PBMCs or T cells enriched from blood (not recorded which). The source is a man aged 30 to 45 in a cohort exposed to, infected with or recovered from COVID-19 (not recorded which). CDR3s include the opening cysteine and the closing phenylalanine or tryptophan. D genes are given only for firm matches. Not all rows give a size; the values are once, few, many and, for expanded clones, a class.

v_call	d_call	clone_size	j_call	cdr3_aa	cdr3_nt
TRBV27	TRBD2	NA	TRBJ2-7	CASRRTSGRFGYEQYF	TGTGCCAGCAGAAGGACTAGCGGGAGATTCGGCTACGAGCAGTACTTC
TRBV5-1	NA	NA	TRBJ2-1	CASSFRDTRQNNEQFF	TGCGCCAGCAGCTTTAGGGACACAAGGCAAAACAATGAGCAGTTCTTC
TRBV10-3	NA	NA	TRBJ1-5	CAIRDGGGNQPQHF	TGTGCCATCAGGGATGGGGGGGGCAATCAGCCCCAGCATTTT
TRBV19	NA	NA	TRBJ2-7	CASSISGFSWREQYF	TGTGCCAGTAGTATATCCGGGTTCAGTTGGCGCGAGCAGTACTTC
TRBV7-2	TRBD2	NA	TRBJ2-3	CASSRGGGGPGDTQYF	TGTGCCAGCAGCCGCGGGGGGGGAGGGCCAGGAGATACGCAGTATTTT
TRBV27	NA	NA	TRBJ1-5	CASSSRQPNQPQHF	TGTGCCAGCAGTTCGAGACAGCCGAATCAGCCCCAGCATTTT
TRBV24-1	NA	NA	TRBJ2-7	CATSASQRLSYEQYF	TGTGCCACCAGTGCCTCCCAGCGGCTCTCCTACGAGCAGTACTTC
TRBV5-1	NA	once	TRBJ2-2	CASSHRGQSGGELFF	TGCGCCAGCAGCCATCGAGGACAGTCCGGCGGGGAGCTGTTTTTT
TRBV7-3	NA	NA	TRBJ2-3	CASSFRGGGTDTQYF	TGTGCCAGCAGCTTCCGGGGTGGGGGCACAGATACGCAGTATTTT
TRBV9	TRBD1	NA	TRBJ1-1	CASSVGDSNTEAFF	TGTGCCAGCAGCGTAGGGGACAGTAACACTGAAGCTTTCTTT
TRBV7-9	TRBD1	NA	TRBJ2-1	CASSQDRSNEQFF	TGTGCCAGCAGCCAGGACAGGAGCAATGAGCAGTTCTTC
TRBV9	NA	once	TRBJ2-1	CASSGASRAAPYSYNEQFF	TGTGCCAGCAGCGGGGCCTCGAGAGCGGCTCCCTACTCCTACAATGAGCAGTTCTTC
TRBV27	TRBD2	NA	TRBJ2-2	CASRSSGRGTGELFF	TGTGCCAGCAGGAGTAGCGGGAGGGGCACCGGGGAGCTGTTTTTT
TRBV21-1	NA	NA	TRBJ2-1	CASSKDGGGPYNEQFF	TGTGCCAGCAGCAAAGATGGGGGGGGCCCTTACAATGAGCAGTTCTTC
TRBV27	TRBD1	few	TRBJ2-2	CASSRDSIVHTGELFF	TGTGCCAGCAGCCGGGACAGCATAGTGCACACCGGGGAGCTGTTTTTT
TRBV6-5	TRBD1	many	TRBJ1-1	CASSYSTGFTEAFF	TGTGCCAGCAGTTACTCGACAGGGTTTACTGAAGCTTTCTTT
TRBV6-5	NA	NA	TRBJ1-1	CASKPFTGNTEAFF	TGTGCCAGCAAACCCTTTACAGGGAACACTGAAGCTTTCTTT
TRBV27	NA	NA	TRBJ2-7	CASRVSPPSEQYF	TGTGCCAGCAGAGTAAGCCCTCCTTCGGAGCAGTACTTC